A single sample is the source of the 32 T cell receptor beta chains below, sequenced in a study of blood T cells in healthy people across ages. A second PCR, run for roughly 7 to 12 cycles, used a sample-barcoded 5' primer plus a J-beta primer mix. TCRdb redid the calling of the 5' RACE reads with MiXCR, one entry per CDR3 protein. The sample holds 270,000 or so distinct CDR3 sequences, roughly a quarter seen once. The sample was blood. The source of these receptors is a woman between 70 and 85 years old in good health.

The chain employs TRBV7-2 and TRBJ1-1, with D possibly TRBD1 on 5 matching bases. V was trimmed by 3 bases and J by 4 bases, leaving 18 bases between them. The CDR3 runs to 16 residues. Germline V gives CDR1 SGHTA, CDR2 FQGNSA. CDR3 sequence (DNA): TGTGCCAGCAGCTTTGCGGGGGGTGGAGCTGTCACTGAAGCTTTCTTT. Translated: CASSFAGGGAVTEAFF.

The CDR3 protein is CASRVSGSSREQYF. The CDR3 bases are TGCGCCAGCAGGGTAAGCGGGAGCTCCCGGGAGCAGTACTTC. This chain uses TRBV5-1 with TRBJ2-7; 8 bases agree with TRBD2. Trimming at V came to 5 bases and at J to 7 bases, leaving 11 bases not matched to a gene. The CDR3 contains 14 residues. In germline, CDR1 is SGHRS, CDR2 YFSETQ.

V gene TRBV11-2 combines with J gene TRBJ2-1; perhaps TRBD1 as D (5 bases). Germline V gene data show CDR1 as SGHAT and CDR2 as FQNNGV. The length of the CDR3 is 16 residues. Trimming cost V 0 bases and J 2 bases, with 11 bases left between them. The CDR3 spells CASSLEGLYPYNEQFF. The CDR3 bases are TGTGCCAGCAGCTTAGAGGGGCTATACCCCTACAATGAGCAGTTCTTC.

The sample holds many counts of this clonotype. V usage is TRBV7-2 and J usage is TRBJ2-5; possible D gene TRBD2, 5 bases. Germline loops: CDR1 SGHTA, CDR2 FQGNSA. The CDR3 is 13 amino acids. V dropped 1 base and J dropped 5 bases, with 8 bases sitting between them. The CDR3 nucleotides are TGTGCCAGCAGCTTAGAAGGCGGGGAGACCCAGTACTTC. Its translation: CASSLEGGETQYF.

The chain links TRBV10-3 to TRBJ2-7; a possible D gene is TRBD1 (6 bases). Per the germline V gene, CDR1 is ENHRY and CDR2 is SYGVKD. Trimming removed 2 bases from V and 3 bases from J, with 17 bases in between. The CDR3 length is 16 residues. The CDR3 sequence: CAISERTGPMVYEQYF. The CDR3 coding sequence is TGTGCCATCAGTGAGCGAACAGGGCCGATGGTCTACGAGCAGTACTTC.

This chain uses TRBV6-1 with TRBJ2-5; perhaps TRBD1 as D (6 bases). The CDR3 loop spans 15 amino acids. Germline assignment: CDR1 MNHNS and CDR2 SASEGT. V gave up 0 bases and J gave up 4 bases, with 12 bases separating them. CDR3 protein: CASSEAWGLGETQYF. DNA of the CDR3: TGTGCCAGCAGTGAAGCTTGGGGGCTCGGAGAGACCCAGTACTTC.

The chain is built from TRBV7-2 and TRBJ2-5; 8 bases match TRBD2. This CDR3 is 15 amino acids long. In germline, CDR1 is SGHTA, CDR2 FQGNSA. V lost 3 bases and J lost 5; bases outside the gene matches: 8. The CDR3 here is CASSLDGRDGETQYF. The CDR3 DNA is TGTGCCAGCAGCTTGGACGGGAGGGATGGGGAGACCCAGTACTTC. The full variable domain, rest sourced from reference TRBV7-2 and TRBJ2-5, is GAGVSQSPSNKVTEKGKDVELRCDPISGHTALYWYRQSLGQGLEFLIYFQGNSAPDKSGLPSDRFSAERTGGSVSTLTIQRTQQEDSAVYLCASSLDGRDGETQYFGPGTRLLVL.

CDR3 amino acids: CASSLPGSGRTDEQFF. For the CDR3, the DNA is TGCGCCAGCAGCCTCCCGGGGAGCGGGAGGACGGATGAGCAGTTCTTC. The genes are TRBV5-1 and TRBJ2-5; 9 bases line up with TRBD2. The DNA matches TRBJ2-1 better at its end, which makes the J call doubtful. The CDR3 contains 16 residues. Germline CDR1 and CDR2: SGHRS and YFSETQ.

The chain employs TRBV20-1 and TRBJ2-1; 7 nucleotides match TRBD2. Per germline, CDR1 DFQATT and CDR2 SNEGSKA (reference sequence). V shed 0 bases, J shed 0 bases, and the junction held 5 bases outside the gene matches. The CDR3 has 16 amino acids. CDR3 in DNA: TGCAGTGCTAGAGATGACGGCGGGAGCTCCTACAATGAGCAGTTCTTC. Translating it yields CSARDDGGSSYNEQFF.

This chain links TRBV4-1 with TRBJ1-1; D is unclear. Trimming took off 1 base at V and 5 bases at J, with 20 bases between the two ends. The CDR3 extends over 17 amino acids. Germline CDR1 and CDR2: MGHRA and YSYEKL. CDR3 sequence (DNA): TGCGCCAGCAGCCAAGTAGATATGGGGTTTGTGCGGACTGAAGCTTTCTTT. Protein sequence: CASSQVDMGFVRTEAFF.

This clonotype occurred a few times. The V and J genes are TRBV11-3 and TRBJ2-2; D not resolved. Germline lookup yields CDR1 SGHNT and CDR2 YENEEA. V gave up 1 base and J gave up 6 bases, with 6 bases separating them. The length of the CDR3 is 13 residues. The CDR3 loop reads CASSLGVSGELFF. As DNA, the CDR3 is TGTGCCAGCAGCTTAGGGGTGTCCGGGGAGCTGTTTTTT.

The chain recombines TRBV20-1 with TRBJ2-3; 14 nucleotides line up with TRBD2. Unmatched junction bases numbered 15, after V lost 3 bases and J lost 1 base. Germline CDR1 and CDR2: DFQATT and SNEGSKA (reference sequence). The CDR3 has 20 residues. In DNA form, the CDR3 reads TGCAGTGCTAGGGCCGGGGGACTAGCGGGAGTACTCATACGCACAGATACGCAGTATTTT. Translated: CSARAGGLAGVLIRTDTQYF.

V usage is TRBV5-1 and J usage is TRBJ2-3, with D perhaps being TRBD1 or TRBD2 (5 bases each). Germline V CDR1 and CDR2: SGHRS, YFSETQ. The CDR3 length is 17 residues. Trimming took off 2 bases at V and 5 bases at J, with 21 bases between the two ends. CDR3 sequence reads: CASSFETGTTPIDTQYF. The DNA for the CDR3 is TGCGCCAGCAGCTTTGAAACCGGGACGACGCCTATAGATACGCAGTATTTT.

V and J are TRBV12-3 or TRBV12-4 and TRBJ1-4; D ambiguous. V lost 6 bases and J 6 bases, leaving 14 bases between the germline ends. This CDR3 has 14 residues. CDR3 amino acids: CASSPKGWDEKLFF. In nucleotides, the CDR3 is TGTGCCAGCAGCCCGAAAGGGTGGGATGAAAAACTGTTTTTT.

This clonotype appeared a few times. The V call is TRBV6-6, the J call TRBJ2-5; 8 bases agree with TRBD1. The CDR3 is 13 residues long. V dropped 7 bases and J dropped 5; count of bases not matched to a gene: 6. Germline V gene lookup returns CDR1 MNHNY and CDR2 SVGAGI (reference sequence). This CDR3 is CASTGGNSETQYF. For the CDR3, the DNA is TGTGCCAGCACAGGGGGCAATTCGGAGACCCAGTACTTC.

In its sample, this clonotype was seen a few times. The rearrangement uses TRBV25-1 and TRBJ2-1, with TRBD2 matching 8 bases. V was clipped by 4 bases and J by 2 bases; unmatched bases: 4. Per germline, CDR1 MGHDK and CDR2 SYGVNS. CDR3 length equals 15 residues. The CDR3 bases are TGTGCCAGCAGTGGAGGCGGGAGGCCCTACAATGAGCAGTTCTTC. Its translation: CASSGGGRPYNEQFF.

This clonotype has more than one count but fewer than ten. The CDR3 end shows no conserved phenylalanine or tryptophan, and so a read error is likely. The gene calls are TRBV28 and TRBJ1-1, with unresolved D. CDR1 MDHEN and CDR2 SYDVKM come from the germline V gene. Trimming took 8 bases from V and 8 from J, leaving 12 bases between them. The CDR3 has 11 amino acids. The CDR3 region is CASLVGREAFS. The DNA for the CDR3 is TGTGCCAGCCTCGTTGGCAGAGAAGCTTTCTCT.

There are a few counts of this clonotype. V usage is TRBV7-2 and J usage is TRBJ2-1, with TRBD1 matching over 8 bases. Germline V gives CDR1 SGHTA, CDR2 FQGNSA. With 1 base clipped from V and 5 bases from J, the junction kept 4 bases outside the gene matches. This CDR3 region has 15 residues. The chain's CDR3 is CASSLDWTGNNEQFF. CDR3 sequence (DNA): TGTGCCAGCAGCTTAGATTGGACAGGGAACAATGAGCAGTTCTTC.

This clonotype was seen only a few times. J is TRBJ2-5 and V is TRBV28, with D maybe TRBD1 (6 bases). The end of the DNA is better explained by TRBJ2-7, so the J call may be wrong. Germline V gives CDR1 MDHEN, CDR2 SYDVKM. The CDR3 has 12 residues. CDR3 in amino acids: CASQGTTYEQYF. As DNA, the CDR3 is TGTGCCAGCCAGGGGACCACCTACGAGCAGTACTTC.

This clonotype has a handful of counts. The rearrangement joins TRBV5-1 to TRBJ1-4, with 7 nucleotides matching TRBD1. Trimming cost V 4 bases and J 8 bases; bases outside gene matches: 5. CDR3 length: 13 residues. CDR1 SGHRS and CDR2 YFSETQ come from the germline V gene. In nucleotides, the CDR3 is TGCGCCAGCAGCGGAGGGACAGACGAAAAACTGTTTTTT. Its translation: CASSGGTDEKLFF.

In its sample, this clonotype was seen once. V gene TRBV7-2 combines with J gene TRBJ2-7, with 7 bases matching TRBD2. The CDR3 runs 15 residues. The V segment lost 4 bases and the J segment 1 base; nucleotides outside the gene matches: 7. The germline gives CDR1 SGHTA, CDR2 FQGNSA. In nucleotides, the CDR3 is TGTGCCAGCAGCTCCAGCGGGGCCCCATCCTACGAGCAGTACTTC. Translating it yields CASSSSGAPSYEQYF. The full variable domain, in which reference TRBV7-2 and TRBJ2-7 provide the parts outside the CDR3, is GAGVSQSPSNKVTEKGKDVELRCDPISGHTALYWYRQSLGQGLEFLIYFQGNSAPDKSGLPSDRFSAERTGGSVSTLTIQRTQQEDSAVYLCASSSSGAPSYEQYFGPGTRLTVT.

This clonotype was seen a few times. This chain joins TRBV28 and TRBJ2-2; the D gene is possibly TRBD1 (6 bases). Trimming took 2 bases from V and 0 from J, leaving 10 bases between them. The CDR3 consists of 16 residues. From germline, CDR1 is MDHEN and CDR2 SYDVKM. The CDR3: CASSLTGQTNTGELFF. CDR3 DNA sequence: TGTGCCAGCAGTTTAACCGGACAGACGAACACCGGGGAGCTGTTTTTT. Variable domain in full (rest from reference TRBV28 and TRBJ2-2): DVKVTQSSRYLVKRTGEKVFLECVQDMDHENMFWYRQDPGLGLRLIYFSYDVKMKEKGDIPEGYSVSREKKERFSLILESASTNQTSMYLCASSLTGQTNTGELFFGEGSRLTVL.

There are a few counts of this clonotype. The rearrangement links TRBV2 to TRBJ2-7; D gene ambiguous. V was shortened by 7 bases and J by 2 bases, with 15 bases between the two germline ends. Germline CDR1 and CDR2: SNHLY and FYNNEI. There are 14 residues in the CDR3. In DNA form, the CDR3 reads TGTGCCAGCACCGGAGCCCGGGCCACCTACGAGCAGTACTTC. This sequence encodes CASTGARATYEQYF.

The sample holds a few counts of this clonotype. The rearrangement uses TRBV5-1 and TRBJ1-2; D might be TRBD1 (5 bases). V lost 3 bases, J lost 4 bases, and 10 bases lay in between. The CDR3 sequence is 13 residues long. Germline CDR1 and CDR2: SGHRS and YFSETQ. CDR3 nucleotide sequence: TGCGCCAGCAGCTCCCAGGGTGGCTATGGCTACACCTTC. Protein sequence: CASSSQGGYGYTF.

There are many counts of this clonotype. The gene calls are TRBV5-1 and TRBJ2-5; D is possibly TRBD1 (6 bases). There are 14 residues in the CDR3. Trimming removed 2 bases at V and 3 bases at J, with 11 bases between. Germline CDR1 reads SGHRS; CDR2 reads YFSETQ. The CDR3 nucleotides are TGCGCCAGCAGCTTTTCAGGGGTGGAAGAGACCCAGTACTTC. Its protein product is CASSFSGVEETQYF.

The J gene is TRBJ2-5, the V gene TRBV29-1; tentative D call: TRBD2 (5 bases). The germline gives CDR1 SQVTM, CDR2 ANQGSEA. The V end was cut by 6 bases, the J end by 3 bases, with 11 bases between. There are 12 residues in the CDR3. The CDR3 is CSVKGLKETQYF. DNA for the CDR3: TGCAGCGTGAAAGGACTGAAAGAGACCCAGTACTTC.

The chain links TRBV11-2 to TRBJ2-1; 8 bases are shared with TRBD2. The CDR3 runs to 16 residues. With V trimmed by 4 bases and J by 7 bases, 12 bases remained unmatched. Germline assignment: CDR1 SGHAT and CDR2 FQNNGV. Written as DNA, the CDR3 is TGTGCCAGCAGCTCCCGAGGAAGCGGGGGCGCAAATGAGCAGTTCTTC. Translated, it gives CASSSRGSGGANEQFF.

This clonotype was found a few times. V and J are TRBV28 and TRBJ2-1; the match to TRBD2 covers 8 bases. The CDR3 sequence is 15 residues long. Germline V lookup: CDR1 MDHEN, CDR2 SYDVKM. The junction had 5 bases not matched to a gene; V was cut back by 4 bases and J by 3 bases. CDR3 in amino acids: CASSWGGTSYNEQFF. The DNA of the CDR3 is TGTGCCAGCAGTTGGGGGGGGACTAGCTACAATGAGCAGTTCTTC.

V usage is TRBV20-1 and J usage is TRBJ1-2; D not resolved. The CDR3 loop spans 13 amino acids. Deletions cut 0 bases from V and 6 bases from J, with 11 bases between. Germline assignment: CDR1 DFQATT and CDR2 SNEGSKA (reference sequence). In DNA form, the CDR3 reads TGCAGTGCTAGAGATCAACGGGCGGATGGCTACACCTTC. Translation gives CSARDQRADGYTF.

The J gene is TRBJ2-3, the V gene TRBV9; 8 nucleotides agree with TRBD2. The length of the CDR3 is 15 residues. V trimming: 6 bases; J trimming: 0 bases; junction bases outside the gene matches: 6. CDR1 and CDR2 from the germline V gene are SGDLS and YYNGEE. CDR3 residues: CASTTSGRSTDTQYF. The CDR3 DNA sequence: TGTGCCAGCACTACTAGCGGACGTAGCACAGATACGCAGTATTTT.

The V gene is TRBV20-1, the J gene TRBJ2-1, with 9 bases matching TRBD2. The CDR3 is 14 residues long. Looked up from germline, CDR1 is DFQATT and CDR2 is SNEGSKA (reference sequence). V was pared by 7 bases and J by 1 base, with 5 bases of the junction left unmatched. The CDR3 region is CSVRSGSSYNEQFF. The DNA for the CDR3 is TGCAGTGTCCGTAGCGGGAGTTCCTACAATGAGCAGTTCTTC.

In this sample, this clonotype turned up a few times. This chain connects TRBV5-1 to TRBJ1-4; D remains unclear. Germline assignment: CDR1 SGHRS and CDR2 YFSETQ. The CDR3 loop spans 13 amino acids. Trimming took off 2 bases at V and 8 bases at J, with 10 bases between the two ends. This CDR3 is CASSLQPLEKLFF. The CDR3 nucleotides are TGCGCCAGCAGCTTACAACCTCTCGAAAAACTGTTTTTT.